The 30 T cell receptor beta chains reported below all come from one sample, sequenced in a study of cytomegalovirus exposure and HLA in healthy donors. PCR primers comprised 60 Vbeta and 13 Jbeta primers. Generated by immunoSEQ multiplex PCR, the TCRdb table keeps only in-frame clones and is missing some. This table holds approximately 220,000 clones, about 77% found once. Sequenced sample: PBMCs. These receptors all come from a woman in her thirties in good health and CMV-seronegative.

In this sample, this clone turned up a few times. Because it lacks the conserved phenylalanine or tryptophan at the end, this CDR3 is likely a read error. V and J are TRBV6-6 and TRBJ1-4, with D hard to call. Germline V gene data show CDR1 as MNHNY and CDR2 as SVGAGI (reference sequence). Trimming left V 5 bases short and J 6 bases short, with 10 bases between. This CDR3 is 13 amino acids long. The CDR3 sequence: CASSQKEHEKLFL. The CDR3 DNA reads TGTGCCAGCAGTCAAAAGGAGCATGAAAAACTGTTTTTG.

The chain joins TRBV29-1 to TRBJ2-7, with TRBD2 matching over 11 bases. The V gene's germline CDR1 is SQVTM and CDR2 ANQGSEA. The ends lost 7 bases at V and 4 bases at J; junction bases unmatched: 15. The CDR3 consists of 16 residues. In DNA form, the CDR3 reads TGCAGCGCCCAAGCGGGAGGGACTAGCGGAATTTACGAGCAGTACTTC. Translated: CSAQAGGTSGIYEQYF.

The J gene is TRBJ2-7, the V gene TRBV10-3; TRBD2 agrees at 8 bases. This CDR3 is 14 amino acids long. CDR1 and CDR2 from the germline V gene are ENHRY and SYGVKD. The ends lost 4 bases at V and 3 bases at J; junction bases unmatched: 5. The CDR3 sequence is CAISAGGVVYEQYF. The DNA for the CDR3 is TGTGCCATCAGTGCCGGGGGGGTCGTCTACGAGCAGTACTTC.

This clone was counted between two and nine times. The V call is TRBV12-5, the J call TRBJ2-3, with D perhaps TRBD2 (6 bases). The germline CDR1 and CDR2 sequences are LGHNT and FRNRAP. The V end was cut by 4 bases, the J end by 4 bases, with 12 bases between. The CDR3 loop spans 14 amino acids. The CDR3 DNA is TGTGCTAGTGGTTGGGGGGAGGAGTCAGATACGCAGTATTTT. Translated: CASGWGEESDTQYF.

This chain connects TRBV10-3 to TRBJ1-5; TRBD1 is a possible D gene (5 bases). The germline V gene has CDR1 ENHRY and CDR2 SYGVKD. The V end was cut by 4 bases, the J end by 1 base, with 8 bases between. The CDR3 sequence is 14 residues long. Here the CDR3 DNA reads TGTGCCATCAGTGCAGGACAAAGCAATCAGCCCCAGCATTTT. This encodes CAISAGQSNQPQHF.

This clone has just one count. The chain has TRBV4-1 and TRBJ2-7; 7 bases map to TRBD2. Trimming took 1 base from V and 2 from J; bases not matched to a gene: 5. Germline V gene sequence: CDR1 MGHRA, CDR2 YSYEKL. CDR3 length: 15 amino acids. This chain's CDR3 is CASSQATSRAYEQYF. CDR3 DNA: TGCGCCAGCAGCCAAGCGACTAGCAGAGCCTACGAGCAGTACTTC.

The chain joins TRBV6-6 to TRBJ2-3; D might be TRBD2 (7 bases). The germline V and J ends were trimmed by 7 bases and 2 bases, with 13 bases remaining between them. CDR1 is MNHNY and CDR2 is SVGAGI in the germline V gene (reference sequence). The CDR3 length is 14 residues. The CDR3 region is CASKRGGTTDTQYF. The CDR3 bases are TGTGCCAGCAAACGCGGGGGCACCACAGATACGCAGTATTTT.

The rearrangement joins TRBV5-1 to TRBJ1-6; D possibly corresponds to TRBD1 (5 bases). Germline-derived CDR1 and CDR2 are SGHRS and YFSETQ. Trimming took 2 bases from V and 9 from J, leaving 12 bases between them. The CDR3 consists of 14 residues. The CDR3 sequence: CASSLGVRSSPLHF. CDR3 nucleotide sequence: TGCGCCAGCAGCTTAGGGGTTCGGAGTTCACCCCTCCACTTT.

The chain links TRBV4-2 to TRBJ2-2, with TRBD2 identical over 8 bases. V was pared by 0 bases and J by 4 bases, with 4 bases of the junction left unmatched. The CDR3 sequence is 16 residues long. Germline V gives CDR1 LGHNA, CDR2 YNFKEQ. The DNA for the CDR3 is TGTGCCAGCAGCCAAGAAGCGGGAGATCGCACCGGGGAGCTGTTTTTT. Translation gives CASSQEAGDRTGELFF.

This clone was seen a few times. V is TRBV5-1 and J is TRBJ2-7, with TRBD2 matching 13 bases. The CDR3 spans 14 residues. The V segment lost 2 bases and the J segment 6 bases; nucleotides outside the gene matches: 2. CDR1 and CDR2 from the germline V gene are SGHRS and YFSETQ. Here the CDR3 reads CASSLGLAGVEQYF. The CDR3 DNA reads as TGCGCCAGCAGCTTAGGACTAGCGGGAGTCGAGCAGTACTTC.

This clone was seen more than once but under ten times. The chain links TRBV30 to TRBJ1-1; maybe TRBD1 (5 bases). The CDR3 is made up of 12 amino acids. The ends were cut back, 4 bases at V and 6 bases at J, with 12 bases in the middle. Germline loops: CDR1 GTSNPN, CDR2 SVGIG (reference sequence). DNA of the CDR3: TGTGCCTGGACAGGGAGGGGATCTGAAGCTTTCTTT. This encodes CAWTGRGSEAFF.

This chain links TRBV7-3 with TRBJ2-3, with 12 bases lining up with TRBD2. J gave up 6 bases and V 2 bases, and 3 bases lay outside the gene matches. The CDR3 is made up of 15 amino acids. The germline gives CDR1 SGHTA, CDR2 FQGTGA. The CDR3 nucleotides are TGTGCCAGCAGCTTATCTAGCGGGGGGGCGGATACGCAGTATTTT. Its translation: CASSLSSGGADTQYF.

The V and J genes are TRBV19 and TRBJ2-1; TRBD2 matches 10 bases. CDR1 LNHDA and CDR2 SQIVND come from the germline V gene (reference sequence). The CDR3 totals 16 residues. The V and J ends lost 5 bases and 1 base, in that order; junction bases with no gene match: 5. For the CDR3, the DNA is TGTGCCAGTAGTTTGAGCGGGGGGGGTTCCTACAATGAGCAGTTCTTC. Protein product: CASSLSGGGSYNEQFF.

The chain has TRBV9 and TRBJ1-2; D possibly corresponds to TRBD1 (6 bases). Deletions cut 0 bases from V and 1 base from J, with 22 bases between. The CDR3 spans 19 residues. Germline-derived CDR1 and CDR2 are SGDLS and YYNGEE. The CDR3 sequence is CASSVGAFWQGLDNYGYTF. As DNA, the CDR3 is TGTGCCAGCAGCGTAGGGGCGTTCTGGCAGGGGCTAGATAACTATGGCTACACCTTC.

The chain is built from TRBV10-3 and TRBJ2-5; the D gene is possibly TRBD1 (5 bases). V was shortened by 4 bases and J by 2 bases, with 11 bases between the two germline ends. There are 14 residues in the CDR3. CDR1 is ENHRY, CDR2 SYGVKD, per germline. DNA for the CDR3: TGTGCCATCAGTGTGGGCCAGGGACAAGAGACCCAGTACTTC. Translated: CAISVGQGQETQYF.

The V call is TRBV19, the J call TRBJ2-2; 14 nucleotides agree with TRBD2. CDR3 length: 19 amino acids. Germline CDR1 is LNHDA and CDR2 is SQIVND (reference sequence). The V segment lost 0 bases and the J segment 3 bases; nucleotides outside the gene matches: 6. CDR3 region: CASSIDLRLAGGYTGELFF. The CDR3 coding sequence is TGTGCCAGTAGTATAGATCTCCGACTAGCGGGAGGGTACACCGGGGAGCTGTTTTTT.

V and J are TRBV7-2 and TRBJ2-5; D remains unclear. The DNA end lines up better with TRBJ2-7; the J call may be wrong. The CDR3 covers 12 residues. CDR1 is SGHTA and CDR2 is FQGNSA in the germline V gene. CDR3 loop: CASSLARGEQYF. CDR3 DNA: TGTGCCAGCAGCTTAGCGCGAGGCGAGCAGTACTTC.

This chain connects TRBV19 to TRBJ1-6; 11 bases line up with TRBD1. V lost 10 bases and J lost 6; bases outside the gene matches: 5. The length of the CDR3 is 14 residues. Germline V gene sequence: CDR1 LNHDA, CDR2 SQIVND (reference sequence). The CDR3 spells CATSGTGGNSPLHF. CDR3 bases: TGTGCCACCAGCGGGACAGGGGGTAATTCACCCCTCCACTTT.

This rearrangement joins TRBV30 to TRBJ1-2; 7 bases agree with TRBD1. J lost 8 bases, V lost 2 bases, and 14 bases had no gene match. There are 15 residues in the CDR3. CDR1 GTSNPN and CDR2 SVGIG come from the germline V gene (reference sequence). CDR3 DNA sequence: TGTGCCTGGAGTCCGTCGGGACAGCTCTCGTGGGGCTACACCTTC. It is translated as CAWSPSGQLSWGYTF. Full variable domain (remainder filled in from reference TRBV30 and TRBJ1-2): SQTIHQWPATLVQPVGSPLSLECTVEGTSNPNLYWYRQAAGRGLQLLFYSVGIGQISSEVPQNLSASRPQDRQFILSSKKLLLSDSGFYLCAWSPSGQLSWGYTFGSGTRLTVV.

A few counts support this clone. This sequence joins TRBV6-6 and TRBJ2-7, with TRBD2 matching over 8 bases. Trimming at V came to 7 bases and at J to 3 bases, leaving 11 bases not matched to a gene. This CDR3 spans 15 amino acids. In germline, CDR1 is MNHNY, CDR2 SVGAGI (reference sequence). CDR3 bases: TGTGCCAGCACCCCTGGGGTAGCGGGGCTCTACGAGCAGTACTTC. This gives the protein CASTPGVAGLYEQYF.

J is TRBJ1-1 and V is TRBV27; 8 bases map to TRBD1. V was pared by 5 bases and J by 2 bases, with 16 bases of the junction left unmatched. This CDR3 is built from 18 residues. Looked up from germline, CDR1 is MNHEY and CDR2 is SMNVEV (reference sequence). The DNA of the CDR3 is TGTGCCAGCAGTCCCCCCGGGACAGGTTTGGGGAGAAACACTGAAGCTTTCTTT. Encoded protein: CASSPPGTGLGRNTEAFF.

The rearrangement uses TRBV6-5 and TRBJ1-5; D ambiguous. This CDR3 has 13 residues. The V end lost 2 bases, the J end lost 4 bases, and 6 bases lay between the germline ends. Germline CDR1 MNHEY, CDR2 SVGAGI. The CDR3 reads CASSYAANQPQHF. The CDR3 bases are TGTGCCAGCAGTTACGCGGCGAATCAGCCCCAGCATTTT.

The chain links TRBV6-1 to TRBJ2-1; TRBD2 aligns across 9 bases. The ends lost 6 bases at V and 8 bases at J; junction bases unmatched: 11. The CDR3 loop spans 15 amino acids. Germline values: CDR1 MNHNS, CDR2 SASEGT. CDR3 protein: CASRWTSDRPHEQFF. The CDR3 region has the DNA TGTGCCAGCAGGTGGACTAGCGACAGACCCCATGAGCAGTTCTTC.

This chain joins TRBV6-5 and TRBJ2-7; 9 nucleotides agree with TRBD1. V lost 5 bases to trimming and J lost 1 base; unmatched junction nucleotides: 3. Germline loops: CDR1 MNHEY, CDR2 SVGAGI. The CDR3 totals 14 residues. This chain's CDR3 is CASSRTGESYEQYF. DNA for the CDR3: TGTGCCAGCAGTCGGACAGGGGAGTCCTACGAGCAGTACTTC.

The CDR3 region is CASSSPTRGEKLFF. The CDR3 DNA reads as TGTGCCAGCAGTTCACCGACGAGAGGTGAAAAACTGTTTTTT. The chain carries TRBV6-6 and TRBJ1-4; D unresolved. The CDR3 length is 14 residues. Per germline, CDR1 MNHNY and CDR2 SVGAGI (reference sequence). V was trimmed by 4 bases and J by 7 bases, leaving 13 bases between them.

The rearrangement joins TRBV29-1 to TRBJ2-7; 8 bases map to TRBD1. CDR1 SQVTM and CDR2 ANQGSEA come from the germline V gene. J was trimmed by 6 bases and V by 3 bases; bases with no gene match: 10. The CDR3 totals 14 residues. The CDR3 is CSVEPRTGYREQYF. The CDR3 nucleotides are TGCAGCGTTGAGCCCCGGACAGGGTACCGCGAGCAGTACTTC.

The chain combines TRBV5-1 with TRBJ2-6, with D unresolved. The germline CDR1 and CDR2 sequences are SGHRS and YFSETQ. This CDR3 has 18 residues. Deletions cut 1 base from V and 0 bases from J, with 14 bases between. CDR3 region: CASSLTYQAYSGANVLTF. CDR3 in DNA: TGCGCCAGCAGCTTGACTTACCAAGCCTACTCTGGGGCCAACGTCCTGACTTTC.

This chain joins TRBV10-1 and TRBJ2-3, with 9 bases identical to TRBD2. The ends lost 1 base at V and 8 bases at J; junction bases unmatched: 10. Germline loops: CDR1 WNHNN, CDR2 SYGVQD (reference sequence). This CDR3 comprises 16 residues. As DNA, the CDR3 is TGCGCCAGCAGTGAGTTAGTAGCGGGAGAAAGAAGTACGCAGTATTTT. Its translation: CASSELVAGERSTQYF.

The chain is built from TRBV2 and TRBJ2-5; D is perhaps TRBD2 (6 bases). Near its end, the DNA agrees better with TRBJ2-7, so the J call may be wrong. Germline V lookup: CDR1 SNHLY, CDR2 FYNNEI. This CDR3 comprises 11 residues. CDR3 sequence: CASGGSYEQYF. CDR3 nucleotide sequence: TGTGCCAGCGGGGGGAGCTACGAGCAGTACTTC.

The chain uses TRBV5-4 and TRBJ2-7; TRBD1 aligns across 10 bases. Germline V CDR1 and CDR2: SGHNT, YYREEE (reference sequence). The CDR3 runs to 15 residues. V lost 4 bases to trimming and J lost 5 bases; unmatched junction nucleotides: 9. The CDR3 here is CASSPGTGDENEQYF. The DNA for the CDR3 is TGTGCCAGCAGCCCCGGGACAGGGGATGAGAACGAGCAGTACTTC.